Here is one TCR beta chain with its context. Its antigen remains unidentified. Base qualities were left out, and no much larger clone turns up one base away. The CDR3 regions of human TCRbeta chains were analyzed by immunosequencing. On the study's bioinformatics: Repertoire TCRs were checked for matches against a reference library of SARS-CoV-2-specific TCRs that had been generated using the MIRA antigen-specificity platform. Breadth was defined as the fraction of unique TCRs that were SARS-CoV-2-associated, and depth was defined as the fraction of total T cells that were SARS-CoV-2-associated. Using the MIRA data, each spike-specific TCR was assigned both to the spike region to which the TCR was reactive and to a CD4 or CD8 class. Log10-transformed breadth and depth values were compared by one-way ANOVA with Sidak's multiple comparisons tests. TCRdb carries this immuneACCESS record with in-frame sequences only. Its versions omit some clonotypes, under half of them owing to an unresolved V gene in the studies checked, with the rest unexplained. Clone size and the V and J calls come from that table; the DNA yielded D and trimming. This sample has 110,000 to 150,000 clones in its table, and 85% to 95% of those were observed once. The leading ten clones occupy roughly 9.1% of the sample.

The time point label of this sample denotes: baseline before first vaccination. Samples from vaccinated people were obtained from the UK trials COV001 and COV002, which included a single-blind randomized controlled phase 2/3 trial of AZD1222 (ChAdOx1 nCoV-19) in healthy adults. Trial participant PBMC samples were collected at day 0 and day 28 after the second dose for TCRbeta chain sequencing. The data belong to a study of T cell responses to AZD1222 COVID-19 vaccine listed by TCRdb under 2021. Describing the broader study: AZD1222 recipients whose second dose came at about 4 weeks and those whose second dose came at about 12 weeks were combined into one group, since spike-specific TCR depth and breadth did not differ between the two schedules. TCR sequencing was performed for about 240 trial participants, of whom about 210 were given two doses of AZD1222 and around 25 were given two doses of MenACWY control vaccine. Enrollment into the trials was organized by age into subgroups of 18-55, 56-69 and 70-plus years, and those subgroups contained approximately 150, 30 and 60 TCR-sequenced participants, respectively.

Summary of the overall study and its limitations: The 56-69-year group was small, and its depth increase did not reach significance, likely because of low power. No day 14 peak-response samples were available, so repertoires were characterized only after the peak T cell response. CD4 TCRs associated with the vaccine covered the entire spike protein, and the dominant responses were in regions 160-218 and 743-854. Participants were mostly white British and included more females than males, and it was suggested by the authors that clonal diversity may have been underestimated. Reportedly, close to half of the unique spike-specific TCRs recognized epitopes lying outside the regions that are mutated in the B.1.351 and B.1.1.7 variants. A significant rise in spike-specific TCR breadth and depth was observed after two AZD1222 doses relative to day 0 and relative to MenACWY recipients. Conclusions about previously exposed vaccinees were limited because only six AZD1222 recipients were SARS-CoV-2 seropositive at baseline.

The sequence came from an adult in good health. The source material was peripheral blood, sampled on day 0 of AZD1222 vaccination.

Here the CDR3 is given as CASRGQGWTGELFF. The nucleotide sequence reads as follows: TGTGCCAGCAGGGGACAGGGGTGGACCGGGGAGCTGTTTTTT. This chain is built from TRBV5-8 and TRBJ2-2, and 10 junction bases match TRBD1. Via the germline V gene, CDR1 is SGHTS and CDR2 YDEGEE. The cysteine opens and the phenylalanine closes a CDR3 of 14 amino acids. The read is trimmed to its CDR3 DNA, 42 bases read in frame from base 1. Germline trimming amounts to 5 bases on V and 5 bases on J, with 3 as the count of junction bases outside the gene matches.